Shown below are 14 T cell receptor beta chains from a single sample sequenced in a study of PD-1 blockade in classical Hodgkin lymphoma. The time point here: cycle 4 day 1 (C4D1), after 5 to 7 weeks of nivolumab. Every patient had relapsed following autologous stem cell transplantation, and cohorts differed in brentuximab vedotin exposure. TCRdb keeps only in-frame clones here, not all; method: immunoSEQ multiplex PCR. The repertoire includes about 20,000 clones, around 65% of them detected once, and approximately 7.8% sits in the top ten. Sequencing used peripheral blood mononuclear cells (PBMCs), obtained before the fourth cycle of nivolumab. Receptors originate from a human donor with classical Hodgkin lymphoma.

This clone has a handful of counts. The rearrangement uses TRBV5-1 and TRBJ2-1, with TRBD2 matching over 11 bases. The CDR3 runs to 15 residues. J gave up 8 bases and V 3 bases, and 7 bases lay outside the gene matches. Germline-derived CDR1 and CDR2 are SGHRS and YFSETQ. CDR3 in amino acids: CASSSTSGSFYEQFF. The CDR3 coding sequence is TGCGCCAGCAGCTCTACTAGCGGGAGTTTTTATGAGCAGTTCTTC.

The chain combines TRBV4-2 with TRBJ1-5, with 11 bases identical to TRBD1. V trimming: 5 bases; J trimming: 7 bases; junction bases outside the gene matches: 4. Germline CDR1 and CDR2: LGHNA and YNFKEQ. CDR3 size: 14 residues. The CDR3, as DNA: TGTGCCAGCAGCGCCGGGACAGGGGGACAGCCCCAGCATTTT. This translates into CASSAGTGGQPQHF.

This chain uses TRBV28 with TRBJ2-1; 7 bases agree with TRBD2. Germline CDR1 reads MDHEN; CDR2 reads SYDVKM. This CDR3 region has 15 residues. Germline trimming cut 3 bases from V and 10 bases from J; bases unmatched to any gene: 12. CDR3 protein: CASSFTSSGVGEQFF. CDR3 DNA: TGTGCCAGCAGTTTTACCTCGAGCGGGGTGGGAGAGCAGTTCTTC.

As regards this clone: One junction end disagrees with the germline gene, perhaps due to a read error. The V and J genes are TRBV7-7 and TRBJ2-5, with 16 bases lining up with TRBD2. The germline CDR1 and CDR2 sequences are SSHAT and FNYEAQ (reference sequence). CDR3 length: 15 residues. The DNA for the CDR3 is TGTGCTAGCAGCCTGGGACTAGCGGGAGGGGAGACCCAGTACTTC. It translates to CASSLGLAGGETQYF.

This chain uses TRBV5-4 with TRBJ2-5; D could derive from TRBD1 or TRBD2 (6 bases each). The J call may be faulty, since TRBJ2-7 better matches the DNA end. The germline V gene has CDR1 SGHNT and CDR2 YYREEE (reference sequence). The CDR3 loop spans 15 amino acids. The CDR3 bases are TGTGCCAGCACCCTCTCTGGAGGGGGGAACTACGAGCAGTACTTC. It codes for CASTLSGGGNYEQYF.

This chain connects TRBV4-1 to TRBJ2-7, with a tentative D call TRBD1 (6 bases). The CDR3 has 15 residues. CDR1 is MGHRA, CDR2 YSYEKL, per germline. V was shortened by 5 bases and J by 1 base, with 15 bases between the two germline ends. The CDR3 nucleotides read TGCGCCAGCAGCAGATCACAGGGTGGGTCCTACGAGCAGTACTTC. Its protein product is CASSRSQGGSYEQYF.

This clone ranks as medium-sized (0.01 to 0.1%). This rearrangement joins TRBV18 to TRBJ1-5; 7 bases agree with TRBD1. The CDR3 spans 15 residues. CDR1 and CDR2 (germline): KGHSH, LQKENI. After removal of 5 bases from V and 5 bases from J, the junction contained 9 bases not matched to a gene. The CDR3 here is CASSKSDRLYQPQHF. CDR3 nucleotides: TGTGCCAGCTCAAAATCGGACAGGCTCTATCAGCCCCAGCATTTT.

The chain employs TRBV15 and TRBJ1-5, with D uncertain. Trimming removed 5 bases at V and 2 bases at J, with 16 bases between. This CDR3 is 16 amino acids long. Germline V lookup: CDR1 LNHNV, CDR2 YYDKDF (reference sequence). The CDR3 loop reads CATSPGQGRGNQPQHF. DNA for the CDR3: TGTGCCACCAGCCCCGGCCAAGGGCGAGGCAATCAGCCCCAGCATTTT.

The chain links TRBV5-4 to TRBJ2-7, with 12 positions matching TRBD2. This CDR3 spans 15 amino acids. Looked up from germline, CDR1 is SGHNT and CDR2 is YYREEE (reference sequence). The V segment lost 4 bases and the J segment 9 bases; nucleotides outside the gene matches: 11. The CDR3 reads CASSVTGTSGHPQYF. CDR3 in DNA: TGTGCCAGCAGCGTTACCGGGACTAGCGGGCATCCGCAGTACTTC.

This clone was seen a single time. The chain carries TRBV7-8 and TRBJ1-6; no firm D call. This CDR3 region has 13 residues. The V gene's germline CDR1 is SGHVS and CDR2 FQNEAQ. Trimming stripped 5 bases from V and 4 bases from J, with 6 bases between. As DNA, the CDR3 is TGTGCCAGCAGCCCCGATTATAATTCACCCCTCCACTTT. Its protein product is CASSPDYNSPLHF.

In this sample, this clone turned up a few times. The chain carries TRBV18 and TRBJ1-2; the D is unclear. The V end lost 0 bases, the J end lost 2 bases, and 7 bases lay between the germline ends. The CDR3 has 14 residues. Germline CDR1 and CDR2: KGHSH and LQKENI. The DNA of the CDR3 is TGTGCCAGCTCACCACCAGGCGGAAACTATGGCTACACCTTC. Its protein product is CASSPPGGNYGYTF.

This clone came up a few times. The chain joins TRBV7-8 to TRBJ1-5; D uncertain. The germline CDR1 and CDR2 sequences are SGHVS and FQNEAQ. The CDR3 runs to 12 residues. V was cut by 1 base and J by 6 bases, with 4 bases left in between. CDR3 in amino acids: CASSLDRQPQHF. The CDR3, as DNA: TGTGCCAGCAGCTTAGATCGTCAGCCCCAGCATTTT.

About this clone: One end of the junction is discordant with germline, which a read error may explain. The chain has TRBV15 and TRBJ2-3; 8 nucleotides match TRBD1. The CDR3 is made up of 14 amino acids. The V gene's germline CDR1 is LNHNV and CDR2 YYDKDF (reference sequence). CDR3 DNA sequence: TGTGCCAGCAGCCAAGGACAGGGTCAGGGTACGCAGTATTTT. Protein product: CASSQGQGQGTQYF.

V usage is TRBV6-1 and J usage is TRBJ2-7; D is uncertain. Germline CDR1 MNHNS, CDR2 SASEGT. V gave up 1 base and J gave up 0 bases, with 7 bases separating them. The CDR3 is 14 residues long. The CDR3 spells CASSEGEYSYEQYF. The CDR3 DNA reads TGTGCCAGCAGTGAAGGAGAATACTCCTACGAGCAGTACTTC.